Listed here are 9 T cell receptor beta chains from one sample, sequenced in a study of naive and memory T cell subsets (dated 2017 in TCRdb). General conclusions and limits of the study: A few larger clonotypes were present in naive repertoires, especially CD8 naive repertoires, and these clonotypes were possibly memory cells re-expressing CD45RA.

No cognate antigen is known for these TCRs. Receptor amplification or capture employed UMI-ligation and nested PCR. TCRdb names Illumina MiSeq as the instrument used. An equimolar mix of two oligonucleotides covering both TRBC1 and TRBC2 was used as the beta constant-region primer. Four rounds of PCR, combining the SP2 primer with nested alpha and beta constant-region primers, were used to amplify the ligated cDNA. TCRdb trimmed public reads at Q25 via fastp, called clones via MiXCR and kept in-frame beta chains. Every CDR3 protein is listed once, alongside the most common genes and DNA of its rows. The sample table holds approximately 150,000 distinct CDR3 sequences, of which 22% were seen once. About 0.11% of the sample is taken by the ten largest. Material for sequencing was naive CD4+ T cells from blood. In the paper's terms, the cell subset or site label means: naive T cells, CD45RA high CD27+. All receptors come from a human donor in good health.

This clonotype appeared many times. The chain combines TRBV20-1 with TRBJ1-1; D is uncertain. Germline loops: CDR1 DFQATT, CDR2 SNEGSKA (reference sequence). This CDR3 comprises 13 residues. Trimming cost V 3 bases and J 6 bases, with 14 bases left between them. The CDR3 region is CSASKGGSAEAFF. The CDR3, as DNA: TGCAGTGCTAGTAAAGGAGGCTCGGCTGAAGCTTTCTTT.

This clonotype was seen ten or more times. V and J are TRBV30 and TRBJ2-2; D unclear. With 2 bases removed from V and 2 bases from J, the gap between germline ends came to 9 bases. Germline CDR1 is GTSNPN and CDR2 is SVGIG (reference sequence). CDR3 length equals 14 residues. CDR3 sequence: CAWSPLYNTGELFF. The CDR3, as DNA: TGTGCCTGGAGTCCCTTATACAACACCGGGGAGCTGTTTTTT.

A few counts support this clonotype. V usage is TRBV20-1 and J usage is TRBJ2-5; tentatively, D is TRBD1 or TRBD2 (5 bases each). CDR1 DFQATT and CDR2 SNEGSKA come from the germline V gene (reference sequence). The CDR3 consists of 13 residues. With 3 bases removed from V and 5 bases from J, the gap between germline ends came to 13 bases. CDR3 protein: CSASKGSGETQYF. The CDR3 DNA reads TGCAGTGCTAGTAAGGGGAGTGGCGAGACCCAGTACTTC.

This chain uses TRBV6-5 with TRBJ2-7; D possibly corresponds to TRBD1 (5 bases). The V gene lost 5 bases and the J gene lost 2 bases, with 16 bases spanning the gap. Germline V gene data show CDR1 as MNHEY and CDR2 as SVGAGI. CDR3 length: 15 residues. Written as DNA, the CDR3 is TGTGCCAGCAGTACCCCAGGGCGGTGGCCCTACGAGCAGTACTTC. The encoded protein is CASSTPGRWPYEQYF.

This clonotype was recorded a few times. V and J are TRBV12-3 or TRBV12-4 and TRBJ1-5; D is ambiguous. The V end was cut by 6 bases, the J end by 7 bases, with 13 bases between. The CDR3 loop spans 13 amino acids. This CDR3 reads CASRPNNGQPQHF. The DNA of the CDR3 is TGTGCCAGCAGGCCTAATAATGGCCAGCCCCAGCATTTT.

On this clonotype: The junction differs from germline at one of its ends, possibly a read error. The CDR3 region has the DNA TGTGCCAGCAGCGTAGCCCCCACAGCAACTAATGAAAAACAGTTTTTT. Its translation is CASSVAPTATNEKQFF. The V and J genes are TRBV9 and TRBJ1-4; D remains ambiguous. Germline CDR1 SGDLS, CDR2 YYNGEE. The CDR3 is made up of 16 amino acids.

The CDR3 coding sequence is TGTGCCAGCAGCGTATCGGATACGCAGTATTTT. It is translated as CASSVSDTQYF. This chain uses TRBV28 with TRBJ2-3; D remains unclear. V was shortened by 6 bases and J by 6 bases, with 7 bases between the two germline ends. Germline assignment: CDR1 MDHEN and CDR2 SYDVKM. The CDR3 is 11 amino acids.

In nucleotides, the CDR3 is TGTGCCAGCAGTTCCAACAGGGGACGGCGGGAGACCCAGTACTTC. This sequence encodes CASSSNRGRRETQYF. The gene calls are TRBV28 and TRBJ2-5; 7 bases map to TRBD1. This CDR3 has 15 amino acids. Germline-derived CDR1 and CDR2 are MDHEN and SYDVKM. J gave up 5 bases and V 4 bases, and 10 bases lay outside the gene matches.

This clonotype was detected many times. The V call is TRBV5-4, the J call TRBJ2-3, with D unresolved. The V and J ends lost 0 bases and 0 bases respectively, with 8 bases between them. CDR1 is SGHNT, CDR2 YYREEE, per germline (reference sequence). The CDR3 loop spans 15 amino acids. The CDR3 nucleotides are TGTGCCAGCAGCTTGGGCGGATCTAGCACAGATACGCAGTATTTT. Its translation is CASSLGGSSTDTQYF. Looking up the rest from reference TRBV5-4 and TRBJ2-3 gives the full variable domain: ETGVTQSPTHLIKTRGQQVTLRCSSQSGHNTVSWYQQALGQGPQFIFQYYREEENGRGNFPPRFSGLQFPNYSSELNVNALELDDSALYLCASSLGGSSTDTQYFGPGTRLTVL.